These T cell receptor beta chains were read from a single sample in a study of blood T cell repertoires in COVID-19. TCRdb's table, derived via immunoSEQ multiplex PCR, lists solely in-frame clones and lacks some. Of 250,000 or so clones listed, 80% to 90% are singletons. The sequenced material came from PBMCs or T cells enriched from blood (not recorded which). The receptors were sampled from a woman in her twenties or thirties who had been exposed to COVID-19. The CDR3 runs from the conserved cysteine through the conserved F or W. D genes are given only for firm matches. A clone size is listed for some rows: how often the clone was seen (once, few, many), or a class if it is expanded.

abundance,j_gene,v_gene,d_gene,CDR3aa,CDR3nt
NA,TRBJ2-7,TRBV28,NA,CASSAPGGLAAYEQYF,TGTGCCAGCAGTGCACCCGGGGGACTGGCAGCCTACGAGCAGTACTTC
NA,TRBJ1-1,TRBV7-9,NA,CASSLQSGEAFF,TGTGCCAGCAGCTTACAATCCGGTGAAGCTTTCTTT
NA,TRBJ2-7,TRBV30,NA,CAWGTYEQYF,TGTGCCTGGGGTACCTACGAGCAGTACTTC
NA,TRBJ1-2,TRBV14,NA,CASSHLANYGYTF,TGTGCCAGCAGCCACTTAGCTAACTATGGCTACACCTTC
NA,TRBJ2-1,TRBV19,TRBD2,CASSIWSGSFYNEQFF,TGTGCCAGTAGTATATGGAGCGGGAGCTTTTACAATGAGCAGTTCTTC
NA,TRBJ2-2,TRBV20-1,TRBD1,CSASPRGRPKSGELFF,TGCAGTGCTAGTCCCAGGGGGCGGCCAAAGTCCGGGGAGCTGTTTTTT
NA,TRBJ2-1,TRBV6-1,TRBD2,CASSEWGGPTEQFF,TGTGCCAGCAGTGAATGGGGAGGGCCCACTGAGCAGTTCTTC
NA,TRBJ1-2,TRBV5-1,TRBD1,CASSLETGAAGGYTF,TGCGCCAGCAGCTTGGAGACAGGGGCGGCAGGTGGCTACACCTTC
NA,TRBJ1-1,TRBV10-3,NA,CAISESIGQNTEAFF,TGTGCCATCAGTGAGTCGATTGGCCAGAACACTGAAGCTTTCTTT
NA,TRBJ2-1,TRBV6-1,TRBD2,CASSARTSGLSSYNEQFF,TGTGCCAGCAGTGCCCGGACTAGCGGGTTAAGCTCCTACAATGAGCAGTTCTTC
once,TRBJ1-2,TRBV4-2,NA,CASSQDLTGYTF,TGTGCCAGCAGCCAAGATCTAACGGGCTACACCTTC
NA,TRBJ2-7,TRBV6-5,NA,CASSPRLDSYEQYF,TGTGCCAGCAGTCCCCGACTAGATTCCTACGAGCAGTACTTC
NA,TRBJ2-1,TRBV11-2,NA,CASSPPAGPSYNEQFF,TGTGCCAGCAGCCCGCCCGCGGGCCCCTCCTACAATGAGCAGTTCTTC
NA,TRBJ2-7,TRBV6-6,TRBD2,CASSESSGRASEQYF,TGTGCCAGCAGTGAGTCTAGCGGGAGGGCCTCCGAGCAGTACTTC
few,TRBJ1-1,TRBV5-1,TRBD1,CASSRGLRTEAFF,TGCGCCAGCAGCAGGGGGCTGCGAACTGAAGCTTTCTTT
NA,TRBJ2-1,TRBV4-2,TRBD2,CASSPLFPGLAGGKSSYNEQFF,TGTGCCAGCAGCCCATTATTCCCGGGACTAGCGGGAGGTAAGAGCTCCTACAATGAGCAGTTCTTC
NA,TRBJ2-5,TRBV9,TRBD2,CASSVAGGGETQYF,TGTGCCAGCAGCGTAGCTGGGGGGGGTGAGACCCAGTACTTC
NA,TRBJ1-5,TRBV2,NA,CASSDSDNQPQHF,TGTGCCAGCAGTGATAGTGACAATCAGCCCCAGCATTTT
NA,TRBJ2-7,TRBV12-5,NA,CASGLVADSEQYF,TGTGCTAGTGGTTTGGTAGCCGATTCCGAGCAGTACTTC
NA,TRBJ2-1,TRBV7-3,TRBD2,CASSLAPSGSNEQFF,TGTGCCAGCAGCTTAGCTCCTAGCGGGAGCAATGAGCAGTTCTTC
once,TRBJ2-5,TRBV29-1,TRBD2,CSAPLAGVFETQYF,TGCAGCGCGCCACTAGCGGGAGTATTTGAGACCCAGTACTTC